This TCR beta chain was captured in a study of beta chain features in type 1 diabetes. Study-level points and caveats: The study notes PCR might favor shorter templates equally in patients and controls.

Isolated RNA was reverse transcribed in full, so expressed TCRB transcripts were sequenced. Repertoires were generated with immunoSEQ multiplex PCR, while TCRdb's copy carries only in-frame clones and drops some. The repertoire has 860,000 or so clones, 17% of them found once; the top ten carry 0.023%. Of note for this clone: What it recognizes is unknown. The same CDR3 also results from other DNA sequences found in this sample.

Via the markers CD45RO/CCR7/CD25/CD127/CD95/CD27, stem cell-like memory, regulatory, central memory and naive CD4+ cells were sorted. The CDR3 is 14 amino acids. Trimming pared 2 bases from V and 1 base from J, leaving 7 bases between. The germline gives CDR1 SEHNR, CDR2 FQNEAQ (reference sequence). Sequenced input: naive CD4+ T cells from blood. The sequence came from a young woman in good health. This chain uses TRBV7-9 with TRBJ2-3; D perhaps matches TRBD1 (5 bases). CDR3 in DNA: TGTGCCAGCAGCTTAACAGGCGGCACAGATACGCAGTATTTT. It yields the protein CASSLTGGTDTQYF. The whole variable domain, filled in from reference TRBV7-9 and TRBJ2-3, reads DTGVSQNPRHKITKRGQNVTFRCDPISEHNRLYWYRQTLGQGPEFLTYFQNEAQLEKSRLLSDRFSAERPKGSFSTLEIQRTEQGDSAMYLCASSLTGGTDTQYFGPGTRLTVL.